This passage covers 21 T cell receptor beta chains from one sample sequenced in a study of T cells in Graves' hyperthyroidism and ophthalmopathy. TCR beta CDR3 sequences were amplified from RNA transcripts. The TCR CDR3 was amplified in a first-round RT-PCR using the HTBI primer set. Each CDR3 protein is one row after TCRdb ran MiXCR on the multiplex PCR reads. There are about 570,000 distinct CDR3 sequences in the sample; approximately 14% occur only once, and 11% to 15% lies in the top ten. The sample was blood. The receptors were gathered from a woman aged 40-49 years with Graves' hyperthyroidism.

This clonotype was counted only a few times. The CDR3, as DNA: TGTGCCAGCAGCGGGGGGCTCTCTGGGGCCAACGTCCTGACTTTC. Translated, it gives CASSGGLSGANVLTF. The chain couples TRBV6-1 to TRBJ2-6, with D perhaps matching TRBD2 (7 bases). Per germline, CDR1 MNHNS and CDR2 SASEGT. The CDR3 consists of 15 residues. V was trimmed by 6 bases and J by 0 bases, leaving 9 bases between them.

The genes are TRBV6-2 or TRBV6-3 and TRBJ1-6; tentatively, D is TRBD1 (6 bases). Trimming left V 5 bases short and J 9 bases short, with 23 bases between. Germline lookup yields CDR1 MNHEY and CDR2 SVGEGT. This CDR3 region has 17 residues. CDR3 protein: CASSATDRLSLFSPLHF. CDR3 in DNA: TGTGCCAGCAGTGCCACCGACAGGCTATCCCTATTTTCACCCCTCCACTTT.

This clonotype was observed a few times. The chain is built from TRBV20-1 and TRBJ2-2; 7 positions agree with TRBD2. This CDR3 is 14 amino acids long. Germline CDR1 is DFQATT and CDR2 is SNEGSKA (reference sequence). Losses at the gene ends were 1 base for V and 5 bases for J; bases not matched to a gene: 4. CDR3 sequence (DNA): TGCAGTGCTAGAGGGTCTAGCGGTACCGGGGAGCTGTTTTTT. Amino acids: CSARGSSGTGELFF.

This clonotype showed up just a few times. The gene calls are TRBV10-3 and TRBJ1-1; D not resolved. Germline-derived CDR1 and CDR2 are ENHRY and SYGVKD. Between the trimmed V and J ends, which lost 0 bases and 5 bases, there was a span of 13 bases. CDR3 length: 15 residues. For the CDR3, the DNA is TGTGCCATCAGTGAGTCGACGGGGATGGGTACTGAAGCTTTCTTT. It yields the protein CAISESTGMGTEAFF.

Turning to this clonotype: The junction and the germline gene differ at one end; a read error may be behind it. The chain has TRBV6-1 and TRBJ2-6; no definite D call. CDR1 MNHNS and CDR2 SASEGT come from the germline V gene. This CDR3 comprises 17 residues. The DNA of the CDR3 is TGTGTCAGCAGTGAAGCGCGAAAGGGATTTGGGGCCAACGTCCTGACTTTC. Translation gives CVSSEARKGFGANVLTF.

This clonotype was counted only a few times. This could be a read error, since a much larger clone is one nucleotide away. The rearrangement links TRBV27 to TRBJ2-3, with TRBD2 as a possible D gene (5 bases). This CDR3 is built from 15 residues. Germline values: CDR1 MNHEY, CDR2 SMNVEV (reference sequence). Trimming pared 7 bases from V and 1 base from J, leaving 15 bases between. The CDR3 DNA reads as TGTGCCAGCAATTTGAAGGGAGCGGGCACAGATACGCAGTATTTT. Encoded protein: CASNLKGAGTDTQYF.

At least ten counts were recorded for this clonotype. The chain uses TRBV5-1 and TRBJ1-1, with D perhaps matching TRBD1 (5 bases). Per the germline V gene, CDR1 is SGHRS and CDR2 is YFSETQ. Between the trimmed V and J ends, which lost 0 bases and 5 bases, there was a span of 17 bases. This CDR3 has 16 amino acids. The CDR3 coding sequence is TGCGCCAGCAGCTTGGAAGGGTCGGGGCAAGGAACTGAAGCTTTCTTT. Encoded protein: CASSLEGSGQGTEAFF. The complete variable domain, with remaining parts taken from reference TRBV5-1 and TRBJ1-1, reads KAGVTQTPRYLIKTRGQQVTLSCSPISGHRSVSWYQQTPGQGLQFLFEYFSETQRNKGNFPGRFSGRQFSNSRSEMNVSTLELGDSALYLCASSLEGSGQGTEAFFGQGTRLTVV.

V and J are TRBV6-2 or TRBV6-3 and TRBJ2-1; 8 bases are a match to TRBD2. V gave up 7 bases and J gave up 2 bases; unmatched junction bases: 7. This CDR3 contains 15 residues. Germline CDR1 MNHEY, CDR2 SVGEGT. The CDR3 loop reads CASKTSGTPYNEQFF. CDR3 nucleotides: TGTGCCAGCAAAACTAGCGGAACCCCCTACAATGAGCAGTTCTTC.

This clonotype was seen at least ten times. The genes are TRBV2 and TRBJ2-7; 8 positions agree with TRBD2. The CDR3 totals 14 residues. Germline V gives CDR1 SNHLY, CDR2 FYNNEI. J was trimmed by 5 bases and V by 5 bases; bases with no gene match: 8. In DNA, the CDR3 is TGTGCCAGCAGTATGAGCGGGAGAGGTAACGAGCAGTACTTC. It codes for CASSMSGRGNEQYF.

Many counts were recorded for this clonotype. The CDR3 sequence is CASSPRGQGYTDTQYF. CDR3 DNA sequence: TGTGCCAGCAGTCCCAGGGGACAGGGGTACACAGATACGCAGTATTTT. The V call is TRBV28, the J call TRBJ2-3; 10 nucleotides align to TRBD1. Trimming at V came to 5 bases and at J to 2 bases, leaving 7 bases not matched to a gene. CDR3 length: 16 residues. The germline V gene encodes CDR1 MDHEN and CDR2 SYDVKM.

This clonotype occurred many times. The rearrangement links TRBV28 to TRBJ1-1; D unresolved. Trimming shortened V by 1 base and J by 0 bases, and 6 bases separated the two germline ends. Germline CDR1 is MDHEN and CDR2 is SYDVKM. There are 14 residues in the CDR3. The CDR3 DNA is TGTGCCAGCAGTTTATACGGATTGAACACTGAAGCTTTCTTT. Its protein is CASSLYGLNTEAFF.

A note on this clonotype: A read error may explain this, as a much larger clone is one base away. The chain is built from TRBV12-3 or TRBV12-4 and TRBJ2-7; 9 nucleotides align to TRBD1. V shed 1 base, J shed 4 bases, and the junction held 2 bases outside the gene matches. There are 14 residues in the CDR3. CDR3 region: CASSLGDREYEQYF. In DNA form, the CDR3 reads TGTGCCAGCAGTTTAGGGGACAGGGAATACGAGCAGTACTTC.

The chain has TRBV6-1 and TRBJ2-2; 8 nucleotides match TRBD1. CDR1 and CDR2 from the germline V gene are MNHNS and SASEGT. The CDR3 extends over 13 amino acids. V was pared by 3 bases and J by 13 bases, with 7 bases of the junction left unmatched. This chain's CDR3 is CASSDTDRGVLFF. The CDR3 DNA reads TGTGCCAGCAGTGATACTGACAGGGGAGTGCTGTTTTTT.

This clonotype was observed many times. This sequence joins TRBV6-1 and TRBJ2-1, with 8 bases matching TRBD1. J lost 3 bases, V lost 6 bases, and 4 bases had no gene match. This CDR3 contains 14 residues. The germline CDR1 and CDR2 sequences are MNHNS and SASEGT. CDR3 sequence (DNA): TGTGCCAGCAGCAGACAGGGGTTCTACAATGAGCAGTTCTTC. Translation: CASSRQGFYNEQFF.

This clonotype was detected ten times or more. This sequence joins TRBV2 and TRBJ1-2; D gene ambiguous. This CDR3 spans 15 amino acids. V lost 5 bases and J lost 2, with 15 bases in between. Germline V CDR1 and CDR2: SNHLY, FYNNEI. CDR3 bases: TGTGCCAGCAGTCCTCGGCCCGACGGGAACTATGGCTACACCTTC. Its translation: CASSPRPDGNYGYTF.

In its sample, this clonotype was seen a few times. The chain uses TRBV7-9 and TRBJ1-4; D is possibly TRBD1 (6 bases). This CDR3 spans 12 amino acids. Germline CDR1 and CDR2: SEHNR and FQNEAQ (reference sequence). V lost 5 bases, J lost 8 bases, and 9 bases lay in between. CDR3 nucleotides: TGTGCCAGCAGCCGACAGGAGGAAAAACTGTTTTTT. Translated: CASSRQEEKLFF.

This clonotype was observed a few times. This chain connects TRBV5-6 to TRBJ2-7; 7 bases fit TRBD2. The CDR3 length is 16 residues. V lost 0 bases and J lost 2; bases outside the gene matches: 8. From germline, CDR1 is SGHDT and CDR2 YYEEEE. The CDR3 sequence: CASSLELASGPYEQYF. The CDR3, as DNA: TGTGCCAGCAGCTTGGAGTTGGCTAGCGGACCCTACGAGCAGTACTTC.

This clonotype was detected a few times. The genes are TRBV28 and TRBJ1-2, with D possibly being TRBD1 (6 bases). Trimming pared 8 bases from V and 3 bases from J, leaving 16 bases between. This CDR3 has 14 amino acids. Germline CDR1 and CDR2: MDHEN and SYDVKM. The DNA for the CDR3 is TGTGCCAGCCGGGGGGCAGCGAACGACTATGGCTACACCTTC. Its protein product is CASRGAANDYGYTF.

This clonotype was seen repeatedly, ten times or more. The J gene is TRBJ2-5, the V gene TRBV7-2; TRBD2 aligns across 7 bases. This CDR3 is built from 16 residues. CDR1 SGHTA and CDR2 FQGNSA come from the germline V gene. Trimming removed 2 bases from V and 1 base from J; junction bases left unmatched: 7. The CDR3 is CASSLYAGAPQETQYF. DNA for the CDR3: TGTGCCAGCAGCTTATACGCGGGAGCCCCCCAAGAGACCCAGTACTTC.

The chain links TRBV7-2 to TRBJ2-2, with TRBD1 as a possible D gene (5 bases). This CDR3 has 13 residues. Germline lookup yields CDR1 SGHTA and CDR2 FQGNSA. The germline V and J ends were trimmed by 4 bases and 6 bases, with 9 bases remaining between them. For the CDR3, the DNA is TGTGCCAGCAGCTCCCGACAGCCCGGGGAGCTGTTTTTT. Its translation is CASSSRQPGELFF.

This chain connects TRBV11-3 to TRBJ1-3; D is possibly TRBD1 (5 bases). V was shortened by 5 bases and J by 7 bases, with 24 bases between the two germline ends. Germline lookup yields CDR1 SGHNT and CDR2 YENEEA. The CDR3 totals 17 residues. The CDR3 bases are TGTGCCAGCAGCGCACACGGCCCCATTGCCGGGGACAACACCATATATTTT. Translation: CASSAHGPIAGDNTIYF.